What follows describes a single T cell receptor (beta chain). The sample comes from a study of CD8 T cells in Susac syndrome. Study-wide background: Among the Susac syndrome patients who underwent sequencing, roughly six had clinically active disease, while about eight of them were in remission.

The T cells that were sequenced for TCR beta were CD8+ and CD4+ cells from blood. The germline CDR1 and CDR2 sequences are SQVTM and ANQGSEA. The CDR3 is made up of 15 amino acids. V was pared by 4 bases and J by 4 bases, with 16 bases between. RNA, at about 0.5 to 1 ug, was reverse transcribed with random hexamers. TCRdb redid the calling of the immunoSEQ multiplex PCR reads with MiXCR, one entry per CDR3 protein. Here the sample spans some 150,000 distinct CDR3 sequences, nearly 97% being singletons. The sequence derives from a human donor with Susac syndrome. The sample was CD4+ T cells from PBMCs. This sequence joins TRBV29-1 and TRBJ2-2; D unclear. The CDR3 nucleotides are TGCAGCGTTGGGCCGGGTTCCCGCGCCACCGGGGAGCTGTTTTTT. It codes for CSVGPGSRATGELFF.